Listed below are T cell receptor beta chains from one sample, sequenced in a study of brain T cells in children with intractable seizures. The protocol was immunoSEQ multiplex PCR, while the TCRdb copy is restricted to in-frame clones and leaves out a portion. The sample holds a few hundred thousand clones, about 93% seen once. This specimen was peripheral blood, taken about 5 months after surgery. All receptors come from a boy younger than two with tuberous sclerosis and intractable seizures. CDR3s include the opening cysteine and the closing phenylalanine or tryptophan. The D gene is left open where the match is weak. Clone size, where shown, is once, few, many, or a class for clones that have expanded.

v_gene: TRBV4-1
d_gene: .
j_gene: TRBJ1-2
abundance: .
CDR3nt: TGCGCCAGCAGCCTCGGGACAAGCGCTGGCTACACCTTC
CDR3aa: CASSLGTSAGYTF

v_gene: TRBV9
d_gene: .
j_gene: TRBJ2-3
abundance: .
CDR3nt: TGTGCCAGCAGCGTAGAAGCGGAGATTCATACAGATACGCAGTATTTT
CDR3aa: CASSVEAEIHTDTQYF

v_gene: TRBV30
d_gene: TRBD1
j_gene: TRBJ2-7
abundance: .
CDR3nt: TGTGCCTGGAGTGTAGACAGGGTCTCCTACGAGCAGTACTTC
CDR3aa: CAWSVDRVSYEQYF

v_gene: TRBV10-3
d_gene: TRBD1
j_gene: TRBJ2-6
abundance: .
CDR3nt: TGTGCCATCAGTGACAGTGGACAGGGGGCTGGGGCCAACGTCCTGACTTTC
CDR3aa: CAISDSGQGAGANVLTF

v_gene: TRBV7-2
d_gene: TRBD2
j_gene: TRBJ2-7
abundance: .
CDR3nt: TGTGCCAGCAGCGTACTAGCGGGGGGGCGGAACGAGCAGTACTTC
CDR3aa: CASSVLAGGRNEQYF

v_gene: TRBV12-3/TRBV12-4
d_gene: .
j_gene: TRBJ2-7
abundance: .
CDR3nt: TGTGCCAGCAGTTTCCGATACGAGCAGTACTTC
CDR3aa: CASSFRYEQYF

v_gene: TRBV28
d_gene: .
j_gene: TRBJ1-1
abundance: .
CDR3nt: TGTGCCTCTGAGGACCTGAACACTGAAGCTTTCTTT
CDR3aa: CASEDLNTEAFF

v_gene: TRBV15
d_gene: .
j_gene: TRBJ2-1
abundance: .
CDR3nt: TGTGCCACCAGCAGATCCAGGGGGGGGTGGTACAATGAGCAGTTCTTC
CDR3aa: CATSRSRGGWYNEQFF

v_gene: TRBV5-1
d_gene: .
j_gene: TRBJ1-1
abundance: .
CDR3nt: TGCGCCAGCAGCGACCTAGGACAGCCGAACACTGAAGCTTTCTTT
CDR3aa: CASSDLGQPNTEAFF

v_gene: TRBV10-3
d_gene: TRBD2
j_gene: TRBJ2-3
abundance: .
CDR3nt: TGTGCCATCAGTGGAGGACTAGCGGGGTCTAGCACAGATACGCAGTATTTT
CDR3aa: CAISGGLAGSSTDTQYF

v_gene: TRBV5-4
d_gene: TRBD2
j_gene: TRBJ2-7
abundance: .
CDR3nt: TGTGCCAGCAGCTTGGGAGGAGCGGGAGGGGCCTACGAGCAGTACTTC
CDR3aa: CASSLGGAGGAYEQYF

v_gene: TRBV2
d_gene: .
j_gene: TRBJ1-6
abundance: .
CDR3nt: TGTGCCAGCAATAGAGACATTAATTCACCCCTCCACTTT
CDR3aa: CASNRDINSPLHF

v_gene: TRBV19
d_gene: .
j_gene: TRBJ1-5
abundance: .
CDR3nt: TGTGCCAGTAGTATCAGGGAGGGTAACCAGCCCCAGCATTTT
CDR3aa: CASSIREGNQPQHF

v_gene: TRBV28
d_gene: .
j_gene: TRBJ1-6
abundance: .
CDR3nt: TGTGCCAGCAGTTGGGCAGAATCACCCCTCCACTTT
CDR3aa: CASSWAESPLHF

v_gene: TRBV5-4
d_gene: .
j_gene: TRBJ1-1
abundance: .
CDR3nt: TGTGCCAGCAGCTCCAGAGGACACAGGAACACTGAAGCTTTCTTT
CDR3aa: CASSSRGHRNTEAFF

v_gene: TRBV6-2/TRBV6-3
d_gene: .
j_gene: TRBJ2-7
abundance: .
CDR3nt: TGTGCCAGCAGTTACGTTCAGGTGATAGTCCACGAGCAGTACTTC
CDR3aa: CASSYVQVIVHEQYF

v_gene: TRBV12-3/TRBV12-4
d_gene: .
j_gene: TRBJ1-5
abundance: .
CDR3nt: TGTGCCAGCAGTCCGGAGACCGGGCAGCCCCAGCATTTT
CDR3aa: CASSPETGQPQHF

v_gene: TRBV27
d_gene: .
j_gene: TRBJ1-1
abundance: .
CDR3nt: TGTGCCAGCAGTTTATTGGCGGGTTTGAACACTGAAGCTTTCTTT
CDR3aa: CASSLLAGLNTEAFF

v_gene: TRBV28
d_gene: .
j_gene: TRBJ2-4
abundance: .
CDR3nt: TGTGCCAGCAGCCGCCCCCGGACTGTAGCCAAAAACATTCAGTACTTC
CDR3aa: CASSRPRTVAKNIQYF

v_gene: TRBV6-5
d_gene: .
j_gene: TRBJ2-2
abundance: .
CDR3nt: TGTGCCAGCAGTTACAACGGGAGAACGAACACCGGGGAGCTGTTTTTT
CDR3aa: CASSYNGRTNTGELFF

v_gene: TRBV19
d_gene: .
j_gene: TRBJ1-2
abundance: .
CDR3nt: TGTGCCAGTAGTATAGGATATCGGCACCGGAACTATGGCTACACCTTC
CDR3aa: CASSIGYRHRNYGYTF

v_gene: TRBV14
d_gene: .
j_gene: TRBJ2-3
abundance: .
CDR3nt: TGTGCCAGCAGCCAAGATTCCATCGGGACTGCGGAGGCAGATACGCAGTATTTT
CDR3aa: CASSQDSIGTAEADTQYF

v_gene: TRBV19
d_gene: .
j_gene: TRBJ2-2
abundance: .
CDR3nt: TGTGCCAGTACCATCGGGTTAGAATTGACCGGGGAGCTGTTTTTT
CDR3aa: CASTIGLELTGELFF

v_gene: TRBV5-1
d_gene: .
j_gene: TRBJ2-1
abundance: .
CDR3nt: TGCGCCAGCAGCCCGCTGGTCGGCGGAGGGGGGGGCAATGAGCAGTTCTTC
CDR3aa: CASSPLVGGGGGNEQFF

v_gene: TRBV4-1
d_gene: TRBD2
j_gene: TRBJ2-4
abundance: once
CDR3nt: TGCGCCAGCAGCCAAGCCACTAGCGGGAGATTGGTGGCCAAAAACATTCAGTACTTC
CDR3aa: CASSQATSGRLVAKNIQYF

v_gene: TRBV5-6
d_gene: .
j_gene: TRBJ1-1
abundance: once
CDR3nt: TGTGCCAGCAGCCGACCCAACAGGGTGGGGGCTTTCTTT
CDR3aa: CASSRPNRVGAFF

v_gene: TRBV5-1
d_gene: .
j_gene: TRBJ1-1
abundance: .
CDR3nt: TGCGCCAGCAGTTCAGGAGACACTGAAGCTTTCTTT
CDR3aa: CASSSGDTEAFF

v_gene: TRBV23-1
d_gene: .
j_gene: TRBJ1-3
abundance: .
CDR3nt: TGCGCCAGCAGGCAACAGGACCAAAACGTATTCTCTGGAAACACCATATATTTT
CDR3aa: CASRQQDQNVFSGNTIYF

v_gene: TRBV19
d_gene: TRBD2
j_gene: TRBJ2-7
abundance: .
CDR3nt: TGTGCCAGTAGTATTTTTGCGGGGGATGCCTACGAGCAGTACTTC
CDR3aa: CASSIFAGDAYEQYF

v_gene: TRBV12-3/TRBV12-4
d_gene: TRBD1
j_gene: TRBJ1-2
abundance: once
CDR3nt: TGTGCCAGCAGTTTACAGGGGGCCTATGGCTACACCTTC
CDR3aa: CASSLQGAYGYTF

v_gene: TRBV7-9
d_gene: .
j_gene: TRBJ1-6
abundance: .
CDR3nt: TGTGCCAGCAGCTACACGACAGACTTACATTCACCCCTCCACTTT
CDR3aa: CASSYTTDLHSPLHF

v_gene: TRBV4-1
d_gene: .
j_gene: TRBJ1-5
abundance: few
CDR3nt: TGCGCCAGCAGCCAAGATGAGGGGTTCAATCAGCCCCAGCATTTT
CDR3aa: CASSQDEGFNQPQHF

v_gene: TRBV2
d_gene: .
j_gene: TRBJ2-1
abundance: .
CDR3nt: TGTGCCAGCAGGCGTCAAGACAAAAGTACGCGGAATGAGCAGTTCTTC
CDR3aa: CASRRQDKSTRNEQFF

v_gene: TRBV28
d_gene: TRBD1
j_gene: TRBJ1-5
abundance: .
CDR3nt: TGTGCCAGCAGTTTAACTCCAATATACCCCGGGACAGTCAATCAGCCCCAGCATTTT
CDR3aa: CASSLTPIYPGTVNQPQHF

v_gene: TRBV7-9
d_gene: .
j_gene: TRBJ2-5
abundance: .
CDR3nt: TGTGCCAGCAGCCTGGGGCTAGCCGAGGAGACCCAGTACTTC
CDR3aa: CASSLGLAEETQYF

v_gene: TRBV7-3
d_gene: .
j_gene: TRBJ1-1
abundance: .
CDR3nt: TGTGCCAGCAGCTTAAAGGGGGGAACTGAAGCTTTCTTT
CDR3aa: CASSLKGGTEAFF

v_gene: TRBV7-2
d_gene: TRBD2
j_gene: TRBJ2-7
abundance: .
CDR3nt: TGTGCCAGCAGCTCGACTAGCGGAAGTCCCTACGAGCAGTACTTC
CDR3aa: CASSSTSGSPYEQYF

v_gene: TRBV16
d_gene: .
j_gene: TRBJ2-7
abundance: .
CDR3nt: TGTGCCAGCAGCCAATCGACAGGTTCCAGGGACGAGCAGTACTTC
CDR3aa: CASSQSTGSRDEQYF

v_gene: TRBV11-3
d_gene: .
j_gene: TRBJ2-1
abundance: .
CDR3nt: TGTGCCAGCAGCTTCGGACAGGAGCAGTTCTTC
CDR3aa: CASSFGQEQFF

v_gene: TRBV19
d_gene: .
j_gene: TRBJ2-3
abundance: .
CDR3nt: TGTGCCAGTAGTCTGCTAGCGACGTCTAGCACAGATACGCAGTATTTT
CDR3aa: CASSLLATSSTDTQYF

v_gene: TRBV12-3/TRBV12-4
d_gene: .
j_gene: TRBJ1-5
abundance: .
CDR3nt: TGTGCCAGCAGTGGCTGGAATCAGCCCCAGCATTTT
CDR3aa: CASSGWNQPQHF

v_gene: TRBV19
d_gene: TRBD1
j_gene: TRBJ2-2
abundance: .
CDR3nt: TGTGCCAGTAGTCGTCAGGGGGCGAACACCGGGGAGCTGTTTTTT
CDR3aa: CASSRQGANTGELFF

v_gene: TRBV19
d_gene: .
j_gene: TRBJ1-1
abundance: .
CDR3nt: TGTGCCAGTAGTATAGGCGGGTATCGGGCTGAAGCTTTCTTT
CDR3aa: CASSIGGYRAEAFF

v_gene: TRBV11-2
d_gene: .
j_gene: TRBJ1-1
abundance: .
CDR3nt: TGTGCCAGCAGCTTAGAGGCCCTAAGGACTGAAGCTTTCTTT
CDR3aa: CASSLEALRTEAFF

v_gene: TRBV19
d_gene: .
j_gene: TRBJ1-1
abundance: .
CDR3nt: TGTGCCAGTAGTATTTTCGGTGAAGCTTTCTTT
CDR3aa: CASSIFGEAFF

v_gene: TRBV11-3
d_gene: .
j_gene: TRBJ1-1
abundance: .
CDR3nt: TGTGCCAGCAGCTTAGTCTTGAACACTGAAGCTTTCTTT
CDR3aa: CASSLVLNTEAFF

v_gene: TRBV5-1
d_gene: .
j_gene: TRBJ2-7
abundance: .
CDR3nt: TGCGCCAGCAGCTTGGATAGGAAAACCTACGAGCAGTACTTC
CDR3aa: CASSLDRKTYEQYF

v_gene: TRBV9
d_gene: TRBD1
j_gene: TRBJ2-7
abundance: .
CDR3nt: TGTGCCAGCAGCGTCACGGGACAGGGGGCCGTCGAGCAGTACTTC
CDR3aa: CASSVTGQGAVEQYF

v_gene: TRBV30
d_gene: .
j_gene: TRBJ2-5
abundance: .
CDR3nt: TGTGCCTGGAGTGGCGACAGCCAAGAGACCCAGTACTTC
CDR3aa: CAWSGDSQETQYF

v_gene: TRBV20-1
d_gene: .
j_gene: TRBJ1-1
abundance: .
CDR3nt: TGCAGTGCTAGTTACGGGGGATGGACTGAAGCTTTCTTT
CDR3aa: CSASYGGWTEAFF

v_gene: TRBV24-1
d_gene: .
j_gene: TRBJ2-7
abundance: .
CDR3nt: TGTGCCACCAGTGATTTTAGGGTCGACTACGAGCAGTACTTC
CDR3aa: CATSDFRVDYEQYF

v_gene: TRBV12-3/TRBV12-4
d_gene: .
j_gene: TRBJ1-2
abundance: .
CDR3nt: TGTGCCAGCACCGCCGGACAAAACTATGGCTACACCTTC
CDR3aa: CASTAGQNYGYTF

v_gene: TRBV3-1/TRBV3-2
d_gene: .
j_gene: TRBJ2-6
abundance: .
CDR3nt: TGTGCCAGCAGCCAAGATCGGAGGGGACTCTCTGGGGCCAACGTCCTGACTTTC
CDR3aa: CASSQDRRGLSGANVLTF

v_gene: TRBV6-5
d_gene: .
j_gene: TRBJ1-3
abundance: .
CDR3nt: TGTGCCAGCAGTTACTCAGGTGATTCTGGAAACACCATATATTTT
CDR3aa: CASSYSGDSGNTIYF